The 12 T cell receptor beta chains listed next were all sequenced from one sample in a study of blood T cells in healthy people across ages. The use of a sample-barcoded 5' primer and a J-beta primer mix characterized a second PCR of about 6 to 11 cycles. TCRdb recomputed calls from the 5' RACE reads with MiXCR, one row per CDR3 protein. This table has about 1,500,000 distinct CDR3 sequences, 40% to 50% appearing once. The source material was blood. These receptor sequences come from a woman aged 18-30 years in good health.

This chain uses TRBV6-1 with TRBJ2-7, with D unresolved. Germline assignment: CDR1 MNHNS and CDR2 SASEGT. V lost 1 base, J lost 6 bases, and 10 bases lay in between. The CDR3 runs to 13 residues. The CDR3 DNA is TGTGCCAGCAGTGAAGGGTATTCAAGCGAGCAGTACTTC. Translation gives CASSEGYSSEQYF.

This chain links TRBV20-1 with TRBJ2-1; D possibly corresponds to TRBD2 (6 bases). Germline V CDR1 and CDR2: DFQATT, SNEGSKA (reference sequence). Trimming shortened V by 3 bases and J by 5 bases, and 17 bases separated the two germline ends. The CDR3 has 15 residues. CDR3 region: CSASQPRGGHNEQFF. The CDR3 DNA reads TGCAGTGCTAGTCAGCCGCGGGGCGGTCACAATGAGCAGTTCTTC.

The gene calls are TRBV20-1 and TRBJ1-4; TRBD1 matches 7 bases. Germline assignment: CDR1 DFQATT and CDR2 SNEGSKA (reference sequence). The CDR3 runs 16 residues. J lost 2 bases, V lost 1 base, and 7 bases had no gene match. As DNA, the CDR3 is TGCAGTGCTAGAGGTGGGACAGTAACTACTAATGAAAAACTGTTTTTT. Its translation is CSARGGTVTTNEKLFF.

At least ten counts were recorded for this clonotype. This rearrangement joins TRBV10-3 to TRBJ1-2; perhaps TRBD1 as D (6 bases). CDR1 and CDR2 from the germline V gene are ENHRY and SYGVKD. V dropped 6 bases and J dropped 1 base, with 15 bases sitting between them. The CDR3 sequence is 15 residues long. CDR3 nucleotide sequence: TGTGCCATCAGCACCCAAGGGGGGAATAACTATGGCTACACCTTC. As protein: CAISTQGGNNYGYTF.

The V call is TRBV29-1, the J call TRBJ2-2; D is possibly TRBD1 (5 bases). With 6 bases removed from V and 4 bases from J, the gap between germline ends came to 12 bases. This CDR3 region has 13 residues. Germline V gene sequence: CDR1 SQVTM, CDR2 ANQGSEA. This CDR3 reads CSVQGTGTGELFF. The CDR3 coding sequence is TGCAGCGTGCAGGGAACGGGCACCGGGGAGCTGTTTTTT.

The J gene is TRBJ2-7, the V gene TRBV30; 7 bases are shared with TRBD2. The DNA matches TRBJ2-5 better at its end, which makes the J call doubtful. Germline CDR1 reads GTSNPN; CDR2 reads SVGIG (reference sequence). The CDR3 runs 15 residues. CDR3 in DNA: TGTGCCTGGAGTGTACAGAGGGGCGGGGGAGAGACCCAGTACTTC. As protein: CAWSVQRGGGETQYF.

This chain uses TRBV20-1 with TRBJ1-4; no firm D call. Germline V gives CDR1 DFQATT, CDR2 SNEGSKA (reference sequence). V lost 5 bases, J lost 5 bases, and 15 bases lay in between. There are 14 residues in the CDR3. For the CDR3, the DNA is TGCAGTGCTGGCCCGTCGGGCGCGAATGAAAAACTGTTTTTT. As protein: CSAGPSGANEKLFF.

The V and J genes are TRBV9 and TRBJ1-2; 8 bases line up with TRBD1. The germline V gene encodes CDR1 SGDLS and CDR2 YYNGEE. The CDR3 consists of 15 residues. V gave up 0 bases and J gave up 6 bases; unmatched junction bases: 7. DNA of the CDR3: TGTGCCAGCAGCGTAGCAGCAACAGGGGGGCATGGCTACACCTTC. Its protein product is CASSVAATGGHGYTF.

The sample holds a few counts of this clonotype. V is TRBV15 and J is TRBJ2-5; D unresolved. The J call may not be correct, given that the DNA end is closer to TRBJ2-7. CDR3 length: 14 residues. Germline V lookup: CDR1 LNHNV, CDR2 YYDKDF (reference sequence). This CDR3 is CATSRGGSVGEQYF. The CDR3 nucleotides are TGTGCCACCAGCAGAGGCGGCAGTGTAGGCGAGCAGTACTTC.

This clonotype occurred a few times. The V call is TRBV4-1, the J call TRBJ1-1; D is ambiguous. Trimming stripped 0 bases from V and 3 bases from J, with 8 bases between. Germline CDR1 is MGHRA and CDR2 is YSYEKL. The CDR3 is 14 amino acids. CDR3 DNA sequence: TGCGCCAGCAGCCAAGACTCCACATACACTGAAGCTTTCTTT. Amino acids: CASSQDSTYTEAFF.

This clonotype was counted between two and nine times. The CDR3 DNA reads as TGCAGTGCTAGAGATCAGGGAGGGCCGGGGCAAGAGACCCAGTACTTC. It is translated as CSARDQGGPGQETQYF. This rearrangement joins TRBV20-1 to TRBJ2-5, with 7 positions matching TRBD2. The junction had 9 bases not matched to a gene; V was cut back by 0 bases and J by 2 bases. The CDR3 contains 16 residues. The germline gives CDR1 DFQATT, CDR2 SNEGSKA (reference sequence).

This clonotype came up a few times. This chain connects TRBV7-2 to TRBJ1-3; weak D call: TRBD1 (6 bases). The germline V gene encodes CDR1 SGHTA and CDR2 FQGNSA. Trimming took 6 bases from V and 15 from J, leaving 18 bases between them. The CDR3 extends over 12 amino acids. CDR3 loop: CASSNTGARGYF. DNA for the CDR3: TGTGCCAGCAGTAATACTGGAGCCAGGGGATATTTT.